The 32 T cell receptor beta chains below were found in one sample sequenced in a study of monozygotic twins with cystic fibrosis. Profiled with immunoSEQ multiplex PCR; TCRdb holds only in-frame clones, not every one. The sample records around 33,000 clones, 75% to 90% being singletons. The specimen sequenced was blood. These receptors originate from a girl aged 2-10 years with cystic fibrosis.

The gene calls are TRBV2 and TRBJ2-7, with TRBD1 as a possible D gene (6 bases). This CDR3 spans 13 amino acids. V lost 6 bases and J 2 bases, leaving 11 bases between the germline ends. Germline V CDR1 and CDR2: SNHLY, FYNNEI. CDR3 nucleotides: TGTGCCAGCAGCGGCGGACAGACCTACGAGCAGTACTTC. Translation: CASSGGQTYEQYF.

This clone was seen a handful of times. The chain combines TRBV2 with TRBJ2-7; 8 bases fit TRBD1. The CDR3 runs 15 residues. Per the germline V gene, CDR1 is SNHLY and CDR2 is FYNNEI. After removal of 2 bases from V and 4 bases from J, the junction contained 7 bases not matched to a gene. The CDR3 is CASSEPSGQVYEQYF. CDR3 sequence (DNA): TGTGCCAGCAGTGAACCCTCGGGACAGGTGTACGAGCAGTACTTC.

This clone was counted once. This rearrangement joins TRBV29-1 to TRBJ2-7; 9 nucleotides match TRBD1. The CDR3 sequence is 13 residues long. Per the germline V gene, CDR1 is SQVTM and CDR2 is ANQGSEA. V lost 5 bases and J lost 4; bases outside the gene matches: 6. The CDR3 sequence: CSVSQGAGYEQYF. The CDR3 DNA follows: TGCAGCGTTTCACAGGGGGCGGGATACGAGCAGTACTTC.

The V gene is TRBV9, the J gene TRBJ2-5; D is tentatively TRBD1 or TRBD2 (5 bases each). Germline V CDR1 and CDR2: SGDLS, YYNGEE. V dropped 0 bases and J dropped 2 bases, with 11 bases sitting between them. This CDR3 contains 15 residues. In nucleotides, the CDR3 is TGTGCCAGCAGCGTAGGAGGGGCCCTACAAGAGACCCAGTACTTC. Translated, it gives CASSVGGALQETQYF.

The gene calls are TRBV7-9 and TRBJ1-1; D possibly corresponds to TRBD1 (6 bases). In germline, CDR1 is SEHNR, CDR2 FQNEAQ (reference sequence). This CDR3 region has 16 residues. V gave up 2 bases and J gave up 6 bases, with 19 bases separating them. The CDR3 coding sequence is TGTGCCAGCAGCTTACCCCCTGGGGGCGGGAAACCTGAAGCTTTCTTT. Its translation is CASSLPPGGGKPEAFF.

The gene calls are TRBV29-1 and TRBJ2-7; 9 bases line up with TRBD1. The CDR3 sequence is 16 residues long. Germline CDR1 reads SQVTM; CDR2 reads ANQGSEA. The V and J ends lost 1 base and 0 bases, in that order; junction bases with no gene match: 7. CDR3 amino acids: CSVEAPGQGPSYEQYF. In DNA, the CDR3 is TGCAGCGTTGAAGCCCCGGGACAGGGTCCCTCCTACGAGCAGTACTTC.

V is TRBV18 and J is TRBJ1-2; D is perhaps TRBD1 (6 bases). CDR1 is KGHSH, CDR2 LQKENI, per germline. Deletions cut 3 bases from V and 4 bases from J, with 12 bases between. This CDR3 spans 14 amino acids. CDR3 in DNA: TGTGCCAGCTCACCCAATGGGGGCCCCTATGGCTACACCTTC. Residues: CASSPNGGPYGYTF.

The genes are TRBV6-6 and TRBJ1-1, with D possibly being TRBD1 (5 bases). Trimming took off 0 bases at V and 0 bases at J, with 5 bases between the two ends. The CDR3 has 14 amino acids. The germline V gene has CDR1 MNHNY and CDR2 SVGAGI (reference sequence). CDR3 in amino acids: CASSYSGVNTEAFF. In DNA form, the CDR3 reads TGTGCCAGCAGTTACTCGGGGGTGAACACTGAAGCTTTCTTT.

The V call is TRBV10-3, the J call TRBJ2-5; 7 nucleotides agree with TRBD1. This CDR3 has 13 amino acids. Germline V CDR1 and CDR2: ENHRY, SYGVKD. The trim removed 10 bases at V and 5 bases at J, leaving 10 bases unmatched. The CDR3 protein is CATGTEPGETQYF. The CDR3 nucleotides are TGTGCCACCGGGACAGAACCAGGGGAGACCCAGTACTTC.

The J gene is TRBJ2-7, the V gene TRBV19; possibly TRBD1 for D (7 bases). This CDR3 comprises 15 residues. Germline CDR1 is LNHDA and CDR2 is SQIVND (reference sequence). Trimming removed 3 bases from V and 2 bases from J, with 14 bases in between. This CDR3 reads CASSIPTGRTYEQYF. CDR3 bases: TGTGCCAGTAGTATTCCGACAGGGAGGACCTACGAGCAGTACTTC.

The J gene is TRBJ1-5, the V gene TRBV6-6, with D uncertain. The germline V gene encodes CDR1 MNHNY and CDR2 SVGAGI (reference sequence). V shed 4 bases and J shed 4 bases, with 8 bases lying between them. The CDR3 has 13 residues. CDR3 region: CASSSQVNQPQHF. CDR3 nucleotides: TGTGCCAGCAGTTCTCAGGTGAATCAGCCCCAGCATTTT.

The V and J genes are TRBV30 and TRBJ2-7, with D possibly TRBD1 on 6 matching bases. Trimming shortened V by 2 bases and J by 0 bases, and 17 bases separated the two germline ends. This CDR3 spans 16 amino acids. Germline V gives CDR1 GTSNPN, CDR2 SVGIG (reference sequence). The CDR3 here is CAWSYRARLISYEQYF. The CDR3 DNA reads TGTGCCTGGAGTTACAGGGCCCGACTCATCTCCTACGAGCAGTACTTC.

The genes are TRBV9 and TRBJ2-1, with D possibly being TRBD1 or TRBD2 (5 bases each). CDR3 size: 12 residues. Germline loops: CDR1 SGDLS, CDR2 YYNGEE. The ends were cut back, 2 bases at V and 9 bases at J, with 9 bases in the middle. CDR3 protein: CASSVGGIEQFF. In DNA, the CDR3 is TGTGCCAGCAGCGTTGGGGGAATTGAGCAGTTCTTC.

CDR3 in DNA: TGCAGCGTTGAAAGGGGCAGGCTTAACACTGAAGCTTTCTTT. Amino acids: CSVERGRLNTEAFF. The chain is built from TRBV29-1 and TRBJ1-1, with D possibly TRBD1 on 5 matching bases. The V end lost 2 bases, the J end lost 2 bases, and 12 bases lay between the germline ends. The CDR3 has 14 residues. Germline V lookup: CDR1 SQVTM, CDR2 ANQGSEA.

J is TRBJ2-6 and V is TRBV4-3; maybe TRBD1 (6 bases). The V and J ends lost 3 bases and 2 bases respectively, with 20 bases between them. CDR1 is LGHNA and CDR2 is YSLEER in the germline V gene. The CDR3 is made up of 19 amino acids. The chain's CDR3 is CASSHLFPGHQAGANVLTF. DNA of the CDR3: TGCGCCAGCAGCCACCTATTCCCGGGACACCAAGCTGGGGCCAACGTCCTGACTTTC.

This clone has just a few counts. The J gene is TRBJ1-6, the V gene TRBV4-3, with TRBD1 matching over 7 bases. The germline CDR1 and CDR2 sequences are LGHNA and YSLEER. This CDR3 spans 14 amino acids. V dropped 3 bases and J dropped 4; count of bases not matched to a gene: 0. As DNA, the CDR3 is TGCGCCAGCAGCCAGGGACAGTATAATTCACCCCTCCACTTT. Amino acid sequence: CASSQGQYNSPLHF.

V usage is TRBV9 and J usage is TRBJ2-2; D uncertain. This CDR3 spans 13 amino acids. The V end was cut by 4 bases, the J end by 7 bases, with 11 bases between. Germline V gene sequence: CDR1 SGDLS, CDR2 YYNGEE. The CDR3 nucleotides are TGTGCCAGCAGCCCAAACGCTTTCGGGGAGCTGTTTTTT. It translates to CASSPNAFGELFF.

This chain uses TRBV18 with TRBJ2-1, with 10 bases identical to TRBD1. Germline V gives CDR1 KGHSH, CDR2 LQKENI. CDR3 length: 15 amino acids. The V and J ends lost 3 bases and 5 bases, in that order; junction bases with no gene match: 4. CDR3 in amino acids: CASSPPGQGNNEQFF. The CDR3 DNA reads TGTGCCAGCTCACCCCCGGGACAGGGGAACAATGAGCAGTTCTTC.

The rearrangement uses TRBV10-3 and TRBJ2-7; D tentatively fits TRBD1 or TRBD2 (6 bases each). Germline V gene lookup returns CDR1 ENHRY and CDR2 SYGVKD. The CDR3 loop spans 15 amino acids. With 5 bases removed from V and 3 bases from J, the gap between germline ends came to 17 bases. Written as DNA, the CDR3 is TGTGCCATCAGTCAGAACCCGGGGGCGAGCTACGAGCAGTACTTC. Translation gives CAISQNPGASYEQYF.

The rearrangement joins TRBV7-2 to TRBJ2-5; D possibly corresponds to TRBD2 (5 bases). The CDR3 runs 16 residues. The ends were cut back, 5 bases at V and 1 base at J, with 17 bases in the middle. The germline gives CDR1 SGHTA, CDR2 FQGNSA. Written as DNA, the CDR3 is TGTGCCAGCAGCCCCCGGACTGGCAGATCCCAAGAGACCCAGTACTTC. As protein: CASSPRTGRSQETQYF.

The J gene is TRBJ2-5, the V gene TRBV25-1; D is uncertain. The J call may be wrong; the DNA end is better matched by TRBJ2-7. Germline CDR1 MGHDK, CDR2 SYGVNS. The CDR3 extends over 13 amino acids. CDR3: CASRGLDSGEQYF. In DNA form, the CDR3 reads TGTGCCAGCAGGGGTTTAGACTCCGGCGAGCAGTACTTC.

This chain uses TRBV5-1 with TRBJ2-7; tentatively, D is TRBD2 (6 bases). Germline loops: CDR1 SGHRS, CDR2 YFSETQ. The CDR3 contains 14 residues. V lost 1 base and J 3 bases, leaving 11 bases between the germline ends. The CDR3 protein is CASSLWQGGYEQYF. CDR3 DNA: TGCGCCAGCAGCTTGTGGCAGGGAGGCTACGAGCAGTACTTC.

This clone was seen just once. The CDR3 bases are TGTGCCAGCAGCCCTTTGGGGAGAGCTTTCTTT. It is translated as CASSPLGRAFF. This chain joins TRBV11-1 and TRBJ1-1; no clear D gene. Trimming cost V 5 bases and J 10 bases, with 11 bases left between them. The CDR3 has 11 amino acids. Germline CDR1 is SGHAT and CDR2 is FQDESV (reference sequence).

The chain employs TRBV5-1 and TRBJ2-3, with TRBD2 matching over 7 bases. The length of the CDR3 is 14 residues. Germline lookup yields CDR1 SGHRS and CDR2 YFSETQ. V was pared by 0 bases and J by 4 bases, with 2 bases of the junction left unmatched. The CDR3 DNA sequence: TGCGCCAGCAGCTTGGGTAGCGGGCCAGATACGCAGTATTTT. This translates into CASSLGSGPDTQYF.

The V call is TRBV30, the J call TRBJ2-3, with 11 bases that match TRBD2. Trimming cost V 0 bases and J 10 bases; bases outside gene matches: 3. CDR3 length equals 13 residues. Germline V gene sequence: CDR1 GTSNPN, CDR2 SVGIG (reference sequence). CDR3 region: CAWSVELAGAQYF. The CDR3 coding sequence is TGTGCCTGGAGTGTAGAACTAGCGGGGGCGCAGTATTTT.

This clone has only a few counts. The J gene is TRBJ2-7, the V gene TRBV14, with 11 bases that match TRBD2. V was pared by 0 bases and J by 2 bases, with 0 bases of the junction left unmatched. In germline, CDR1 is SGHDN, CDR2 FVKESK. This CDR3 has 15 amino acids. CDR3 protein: CASSQELAGAYEQYF. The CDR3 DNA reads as TGTGCCAGCAGCCAAGAACTAGCGGGGGCCTACGAGCAGTACTTC.

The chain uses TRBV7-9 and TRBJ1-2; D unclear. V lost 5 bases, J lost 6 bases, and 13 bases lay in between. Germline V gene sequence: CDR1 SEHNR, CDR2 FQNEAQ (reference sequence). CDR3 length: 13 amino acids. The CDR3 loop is CASSATGSHGYTF. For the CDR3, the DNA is TGTGCCAGCAGCGCCACCGGGTCGCATGGCTACACCTTC.

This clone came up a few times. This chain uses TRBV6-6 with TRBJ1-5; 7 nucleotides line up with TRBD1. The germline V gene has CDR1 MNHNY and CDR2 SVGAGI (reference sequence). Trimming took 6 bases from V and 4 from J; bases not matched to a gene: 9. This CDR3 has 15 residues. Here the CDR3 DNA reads TGTGCCAGCAGCCCTGGGGACAGAAGAAATCAGCCCCAGCATTTT. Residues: CASSPGDRRNQPQHF.

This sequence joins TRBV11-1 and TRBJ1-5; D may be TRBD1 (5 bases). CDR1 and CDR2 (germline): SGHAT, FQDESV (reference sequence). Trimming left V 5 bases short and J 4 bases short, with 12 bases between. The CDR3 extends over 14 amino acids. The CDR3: CASSPGRKNQPQHF. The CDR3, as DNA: TGTGCCAGCAGCCCGGGACGGAAAAATCAGCCCCAGCATTTT.

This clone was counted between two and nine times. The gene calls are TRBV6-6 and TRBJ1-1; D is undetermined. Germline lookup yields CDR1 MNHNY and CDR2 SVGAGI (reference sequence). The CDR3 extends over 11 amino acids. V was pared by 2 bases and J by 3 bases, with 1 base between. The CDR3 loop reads CASSYDTEAFF. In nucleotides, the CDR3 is TGTGCCAGCAGTTACGACACTGAAGCTTTCTTT.

CDR3 coding DNA: TGTGCCAGCTCGTTACGTTCAGGGGGAGCCTACAATGAGCAGTTCTTC. As protein: CASSLRSGGAYNEQFF. This chain joins TRBV5-4 and TRBJ2-1; TRBD1 agrees at 7 bases. This CDR3 is 16 amino acids long. J lost 2 bases, V lost 7 bases, and 12 bases had no gene match. In germline, CDR1 is SGHNT, CDR2 YYREEE (reference sequence).

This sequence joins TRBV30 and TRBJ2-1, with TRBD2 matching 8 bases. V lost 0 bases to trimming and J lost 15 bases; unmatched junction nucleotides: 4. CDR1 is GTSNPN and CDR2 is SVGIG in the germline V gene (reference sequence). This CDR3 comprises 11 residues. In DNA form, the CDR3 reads TGTGCCTGGAGTGTGGGGACTAGGGGGTTCTTC. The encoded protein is CAWSVGTRGFF.